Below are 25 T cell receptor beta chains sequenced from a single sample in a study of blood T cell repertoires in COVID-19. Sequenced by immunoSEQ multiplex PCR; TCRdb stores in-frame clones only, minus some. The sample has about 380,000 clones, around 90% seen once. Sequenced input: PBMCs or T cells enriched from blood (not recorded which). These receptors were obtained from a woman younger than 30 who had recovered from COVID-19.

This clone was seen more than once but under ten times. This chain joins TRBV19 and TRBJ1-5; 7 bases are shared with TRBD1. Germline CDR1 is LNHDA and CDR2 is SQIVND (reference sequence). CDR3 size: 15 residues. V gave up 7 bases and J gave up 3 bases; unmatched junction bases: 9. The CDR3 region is CASTSTGTANQPQHF. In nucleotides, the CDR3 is TGTGCCAGTACCTCAACCGGGACAGCCAATCAGCCCCAGCATTTT.

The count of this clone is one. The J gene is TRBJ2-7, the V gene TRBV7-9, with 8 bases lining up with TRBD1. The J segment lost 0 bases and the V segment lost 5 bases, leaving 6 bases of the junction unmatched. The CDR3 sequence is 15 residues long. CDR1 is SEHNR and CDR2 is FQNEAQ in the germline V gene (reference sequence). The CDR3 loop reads CASSTGQESSYEQYF. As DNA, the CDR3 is TGTGCCAGCAGCACGGGACAGGAGAGCTCCTACGAGCAGTACTTC.

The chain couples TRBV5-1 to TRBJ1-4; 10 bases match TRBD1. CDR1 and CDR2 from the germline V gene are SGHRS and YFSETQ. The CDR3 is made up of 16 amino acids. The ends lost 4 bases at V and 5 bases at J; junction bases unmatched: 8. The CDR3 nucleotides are TGCGCCAGCAGCCCCCCCGGGACAGGGGTCAATGAAAAACTGTTTTTT. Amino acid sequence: CASSPPGTGVNEKLFF. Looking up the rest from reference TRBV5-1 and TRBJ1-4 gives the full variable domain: KAGVTQTPRYLIKTRGQQVTLSCSPISGHRSVSWYQQTPGQGLQFLFEYFSETQRNKGNFPGRFSGRQFSNSRSEMNVSTLELGDSALYLCASSPPGTGVNEKLFFGSGTQLSVL.

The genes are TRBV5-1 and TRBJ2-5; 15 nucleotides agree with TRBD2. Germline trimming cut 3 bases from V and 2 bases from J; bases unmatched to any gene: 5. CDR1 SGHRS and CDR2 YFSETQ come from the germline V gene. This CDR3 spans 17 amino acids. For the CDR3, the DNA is TGCGCCAGCAGCTCAGGACTAGCGGGGGGGCAACAAGAGACCCAGTACTTC. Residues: CASSSGLAGGQQETQYF.

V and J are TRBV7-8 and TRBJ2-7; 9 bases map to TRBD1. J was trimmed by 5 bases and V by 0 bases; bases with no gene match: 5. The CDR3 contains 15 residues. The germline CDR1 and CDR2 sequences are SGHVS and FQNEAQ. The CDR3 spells CASSLAGTGMHEQYF. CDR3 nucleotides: TGTGCCAGCAGCTTAGCGGGGACAGGGATGCACGAGCAGTACTTC.

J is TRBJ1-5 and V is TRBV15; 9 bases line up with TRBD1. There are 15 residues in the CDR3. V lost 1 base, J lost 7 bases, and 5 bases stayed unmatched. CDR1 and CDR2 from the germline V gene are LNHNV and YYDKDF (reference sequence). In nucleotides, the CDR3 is TGTGCCACCAGCAGAGGGACAGGGGTTCGACAGCCCCAGCATTTT. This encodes CATSRGTGVRQPQHF.

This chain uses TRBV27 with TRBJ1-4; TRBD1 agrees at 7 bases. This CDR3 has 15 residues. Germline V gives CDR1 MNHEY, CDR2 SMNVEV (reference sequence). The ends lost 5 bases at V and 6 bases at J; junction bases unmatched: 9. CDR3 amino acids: CASSRLTGSYEKLFF. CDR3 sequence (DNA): TGTGCCAGCAGTCGTTTGACAGGGTCCTATGAAAAACTGTTTTTT.

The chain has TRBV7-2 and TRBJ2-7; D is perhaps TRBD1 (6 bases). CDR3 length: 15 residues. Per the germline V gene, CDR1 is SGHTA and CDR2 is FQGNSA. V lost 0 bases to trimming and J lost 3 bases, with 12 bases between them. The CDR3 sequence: CASSLAAGAVYEQYF. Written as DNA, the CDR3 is TGTGCCAGCAGCTTAGCAGCAGGGGCCGTCTACGAGCAGTACTTC.

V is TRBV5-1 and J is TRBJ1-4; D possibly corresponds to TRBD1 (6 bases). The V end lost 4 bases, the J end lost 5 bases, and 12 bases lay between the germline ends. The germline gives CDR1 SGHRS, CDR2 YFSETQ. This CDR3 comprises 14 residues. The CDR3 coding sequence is TGCGCCAGCAGCGTCGGACAGCCGAATGAAAAACTGTTTTTT. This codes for CASSVGQPNEKLFF.

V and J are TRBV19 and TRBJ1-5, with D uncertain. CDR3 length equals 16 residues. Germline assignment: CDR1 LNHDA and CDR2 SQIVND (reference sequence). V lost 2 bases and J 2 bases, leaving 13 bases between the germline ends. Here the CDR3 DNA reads TGTGCCAGTAGTATAACGAGGGTTCAAGGCAATCAGCCCCAGCATTTT. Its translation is CASSITRVQGNQPQHF.

The CDR3 is CATSDAGTGKSTDTQYF. The DNA of the CDR3 is TGTGCCACCAGTGATGCCGGGACAGGGAAGAGCACAGATACGCAGTATTTT. The chain employs TRBV24-1 and TRBJ2-3; 9 nucleotides align to TRBD1. The CDR3 runs to 17 residues. J gave up 0 bases and V 3 bases, and 6 bases lay outside the gene matches. Germline values: CDR1 KGHDR, CDR2 SFDVKD.

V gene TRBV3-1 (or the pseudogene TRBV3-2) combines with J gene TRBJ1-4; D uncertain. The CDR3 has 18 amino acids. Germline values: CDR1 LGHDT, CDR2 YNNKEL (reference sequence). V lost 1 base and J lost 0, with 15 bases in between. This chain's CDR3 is CASSQVFVGPATNEKLFF. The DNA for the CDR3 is TGTGCCAGCAGCCAAGTTTTTGTGGGCCCAGCAACTAATGAAAAACTGTTTTTT.

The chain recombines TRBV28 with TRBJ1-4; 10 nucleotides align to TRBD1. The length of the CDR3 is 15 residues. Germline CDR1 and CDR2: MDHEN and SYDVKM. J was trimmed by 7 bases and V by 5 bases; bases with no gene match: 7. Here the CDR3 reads CASSMPGQGIEKLFF. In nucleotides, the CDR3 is TGTGCCAGCAGTATGCCGGGACAGGGGATTGAAAAACTGTTTTTT.

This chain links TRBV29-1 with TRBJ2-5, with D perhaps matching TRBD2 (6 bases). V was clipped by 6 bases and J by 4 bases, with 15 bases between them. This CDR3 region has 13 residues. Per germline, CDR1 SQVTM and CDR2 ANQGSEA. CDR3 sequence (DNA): TGCAGCGTCCCGGATTCGGGGGTAGAGACCCAGTACTTC. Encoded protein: CSVPDSGVETQYF.

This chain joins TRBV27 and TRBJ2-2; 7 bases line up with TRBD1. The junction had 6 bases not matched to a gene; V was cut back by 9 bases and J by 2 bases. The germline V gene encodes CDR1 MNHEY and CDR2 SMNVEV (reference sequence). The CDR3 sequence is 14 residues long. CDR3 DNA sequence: TGTGCCAGTCAAGACAGGGCAAACACCGGGGAGCTGTTTTTT. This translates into CASQDRANTGELFF.

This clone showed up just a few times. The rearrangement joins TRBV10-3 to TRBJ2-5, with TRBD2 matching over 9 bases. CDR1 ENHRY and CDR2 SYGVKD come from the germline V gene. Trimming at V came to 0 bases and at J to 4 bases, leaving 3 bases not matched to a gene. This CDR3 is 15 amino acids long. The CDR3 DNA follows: TGTGCCATCAGTGAGTCGCGGGGGGGTGGAGAGACCCAGTACTTC. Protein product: CAISESRGGGETQYF.

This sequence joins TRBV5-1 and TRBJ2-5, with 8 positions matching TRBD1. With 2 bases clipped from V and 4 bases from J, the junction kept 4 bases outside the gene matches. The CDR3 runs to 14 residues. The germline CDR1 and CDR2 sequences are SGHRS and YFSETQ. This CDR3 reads CASSFGRGRETQYF. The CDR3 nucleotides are TGCGCCAGCAGCTTTGGCAGGGGGCGAGAGACCCAGTACTTC. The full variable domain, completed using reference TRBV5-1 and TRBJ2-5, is KAGVTQTPRYLIKTRGQQVTLSCSPISGHRSVSWYQQTPGQGLQFLFEYFSETQRNKGNFPGRFSGRQFSNSRSEMNVSTLELGDSALYLCASSFGRGRETQYFGPGTRLLVL.

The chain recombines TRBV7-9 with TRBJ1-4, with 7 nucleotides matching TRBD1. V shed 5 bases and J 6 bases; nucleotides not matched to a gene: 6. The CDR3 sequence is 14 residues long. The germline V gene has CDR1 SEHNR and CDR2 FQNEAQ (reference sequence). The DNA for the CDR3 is TGTGCCAGCAGCGCAGACAGGGTCGATGAAAAACTGTTTTTT. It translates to CASSADRVDEKLFF.

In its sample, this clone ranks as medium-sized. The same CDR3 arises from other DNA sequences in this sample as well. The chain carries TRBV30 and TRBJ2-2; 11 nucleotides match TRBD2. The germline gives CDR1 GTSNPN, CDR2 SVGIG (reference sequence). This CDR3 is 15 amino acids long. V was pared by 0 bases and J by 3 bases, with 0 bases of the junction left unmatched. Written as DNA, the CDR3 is TGTGCCTGGAGTGTACTAGCGGGGGACACCGGGGAGCTGTTTTTT. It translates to CAWSVLAGDTGELFF.

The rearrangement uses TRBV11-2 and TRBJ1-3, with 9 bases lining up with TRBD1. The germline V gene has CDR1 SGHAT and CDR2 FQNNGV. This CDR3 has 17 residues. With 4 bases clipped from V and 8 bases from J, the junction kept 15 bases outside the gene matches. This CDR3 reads CASSSHLYRDREHTIYF. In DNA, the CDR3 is TGTGCCAGCAGCTCCCACTTATACCGGGACAGGGAGCACACCATATATTTT.

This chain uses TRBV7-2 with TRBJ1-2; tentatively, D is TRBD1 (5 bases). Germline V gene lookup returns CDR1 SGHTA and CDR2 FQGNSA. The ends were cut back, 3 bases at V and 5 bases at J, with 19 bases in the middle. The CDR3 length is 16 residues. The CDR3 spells CASSFSPERGSYGYTF. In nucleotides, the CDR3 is TGTGCCAGCAGCTTCTCCCCAGAAAGGGGCAGTTATGGCTACACCTTC.

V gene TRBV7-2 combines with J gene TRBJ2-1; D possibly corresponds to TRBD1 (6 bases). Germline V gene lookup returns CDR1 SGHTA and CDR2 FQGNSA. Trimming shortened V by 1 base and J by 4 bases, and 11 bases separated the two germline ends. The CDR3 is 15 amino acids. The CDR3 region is CASSLEGEKYNEQFF. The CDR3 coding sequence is TGTGCCAGCAGCTTAGAGGGGGAAAAGTACAATGAGCAGTTCTTC.

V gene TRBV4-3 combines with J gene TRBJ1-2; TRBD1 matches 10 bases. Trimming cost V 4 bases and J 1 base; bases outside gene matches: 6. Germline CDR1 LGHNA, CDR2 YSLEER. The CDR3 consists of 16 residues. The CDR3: CASSLTGTGVNYGYTF. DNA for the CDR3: TGCGCCAGCAGCCTAACCGGGACAGGGGTTAACTATGGCTACACCTTC.

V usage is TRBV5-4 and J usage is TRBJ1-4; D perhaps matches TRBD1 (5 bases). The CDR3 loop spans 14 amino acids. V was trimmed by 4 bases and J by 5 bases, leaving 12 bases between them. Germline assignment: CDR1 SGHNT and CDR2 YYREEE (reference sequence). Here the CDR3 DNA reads TGTGCCAGCAGCAGGGATCGGGGGAATGAAAAACTGTTTTTT. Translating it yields CASSRDRGNEKLFF.

The DNA of the CDR3 is TGTGCCAGCCGATCGGACACCAAGAACACCGGGGAGCTGTTTTTT. Translated: CASRSDTKNTGELFF. The genes are TRBV27 and TRBJ2-2, with D maybe TRBD1 (5 bases). The CDR3 loop spans 15 amino acids. The V gene's germline CDR1 is MNHEY and CDR2 SMNVEV (reference sequence). The V and J ends lost 8 bases and 1 base respectively, with 14 bases between them.